The 13 T cell receptor beta chains given below trace back to one sample, sequenced in a study of blood T cell repertoires in COVID-19. Clones were read by immunoSEQ multiplex PCR, and TCRdb kept only the in-frame ones, dropping some. The sample has roughly 500,000 clones, 85% to 90% seen once; the top ten hold over 0.7%. Sequencing used peripheral blood. The receptors were sampled from a man aged 18 to 29 with COVID-19, enrolled during active disease.

This sequence joins TRBV6-1 and TRBJ1-2; D gene uncertain. Germline V gene lookup returns CDR1 MNHNS and CDR2 SASEGT. This CDR3 spans 14 amino acids. Trimming cost V 2 bases and J 0 bases, with 7 bases left between them. CDR3 sequence (DNA): TGTGCCAGCAGTGAAATTAGAACTAACTATGGCTACACCTTC. Translation: CASSEIRTNYGYTF.

This chain links TRBV6-5 with TRBJ1-1; 10 bases line up with TRBD1. This CDR3 is 15 amino acids long. CDR1 is MNHEY, CDR2 SVGAGI, per germline. V trimming: 6 bases; J trimming: 3 bases; junction bases outside the gene matches: 7. As DNA, the CDR3 is TGTGCCAGCAGCCGAGACAGGGGGCTGGACACTGAAGCTTTCTTT. Amino acids: CASSRDRGLDTEAFF.

The rearrangement uses TRBV9 and TRBJ2-7, with D perhaps TRBD1 (6 bases). This CDR3 has 15 residues. From germline, CDR1 is SGDLS and CDR2 YYNGEE. V lost 4 bases and J 3 bases, leaving 17 bases between the germline ends. DNA for the CDR3: TGTGCCAGCAGCACGACCGGGACACCCCACTACGAGCAGTACTTC. Protein: CASSTTGTPHYEQYF.

The chain is built from TRBV24-1 and TRBJ2-5; the D gene is possibly TRBD1 (6 bases). The CDR3 sequence is 18 residues long. Between the trimmed V and J ends, which lost 3 bases and 5 bases, there was a span of 24 bases. The germline gives CDR1 KGHDR, CDR2 SFDVKD. The CDR3 DNA is TGTGCCACCAGTGATGCCGCCCCCATGACAGGTCGGAGGGAGACCCAGTACTTC. Protein sequence: CATSDAAPMTGRRETQYF.

CDR3 region: CASSFLAGADTQYF. The CDR3 DNA reads as TGTGCCAGCAGTTTTTTAGCGGGAGCCGATACGCAGTATTTT. The chain couples TRBV27 to TRBJ2-3; 9 bases map to TRBD2. The length of the CDR3 is 14 residues. Germline V lookup: CDR1 MNHEY, CDR2 SMNVEV (reference sequence). The trim removed 3 bases at V and 6 bases at J, leaving 4 bases unmatched.

The rearrangement links TRBV27 to TRBJ2-3, with TRBD1 matching 7 bases. J gave up 4 bases and V 7 bases, and 5 bases lay outside the gene matches. Germline assignment: CDR1 MNHEY and CDR2 SMNVEV (reference sequence). The CDR3 has 13 residues. The CDR3 here is CASKQDRADTQYF. CDR3 DNA sequence: TGTGCCAGCAAACAAGACAGGGCAGATACGCAGTATTTT.

The chain has TRBV14 and TRBJ2-7, with 10 bases that match TRBD2. The V and J ends lost 1 base and 3 bases, in that order; junction bases with no gene match: 3. The CDR3 consists of 15 residues. Germline values: CDR1 SGHDN, CDR2 FVKESK. This CDR3 is CASSQALAGIYEQYF. CDR3 bases: TGTGCCAGCAGCCAAGCACTAGCGGGAATCTACGAGCAGTACTTC.

As regards this clone: Other DNA variants within this sample encode the same CDR3. The V gene is TRBV11-2, the J gene TRBJ1-5, with no clear D. The CDR3 extends over 13 amino acids. Germline V lookup: CDR1 SGHAT, CDR2 FQNNGV. V lost 0 bases and J 6 bases, leaving 6 bases between the germline ends. The CDR3: CASSLDRGQPQHF. CDR3 nucleotides: TGTGCCAGCAGCTTAGATCGGGGTCAGCCCCAGCATTTT.

J is TRBJ2-7 and V is TRBV9, with D perhaps matching TRBD1 (6 bases). Germline values: CDR1 SGDLS, CDR2 YYNGEE. With 0 bases removed from V and 2 bases from J, the gap between germline ends came to 12 bases. The CDR3 runs 15 residues. CDR3 sequence (DNA): TGTGCCAGCAGCGTAGCTCCCACAGGGACCTACGAGCAGTACTTC. Translated, it gives CASSVAPTGTYEQYF.

This chain links TRBV24-1 with TRBJ2-1; TRBD1 aligns across 9 bases. The germline CDR1 and CDR2 sequences are KGHDR and SFDVKD. The V segment lost 2 bases and the J segment 7 bases; nucleotides outside the gene matches: 8. The CDR3 runs to 16 residues. The CDR3 region is CATSDSRGQGSNEQFF. CDR3 coding DNA: TGTGCCACCAGTGATTCTAGAGGACAGGGGTCTAATGAGCAGTTCTTC.

This chain links TRBV7-3 with TRBJ2-1, with D perhaps matching TRBD2 (5 bases). This CDR3 has 13 amino acids. V lost 3 bases, J lost 6 bases, and 9 bases lay in between. Germline CDR1 SGHTA, CDR2 FQGTGA. The CDR3 bases are TGTGCCAGCAGCTTCTCGGGGAGCAATGAGCAGTTCTTC. This translates into CASSFSGSNEQFF.

Of note for this clone: Additional DNA sequences in this sample encode the identical CDR3. This chain connects TRBV6-5 to TRBJ1-5, with D perhaps TRBD1 (5 bases). V lost 2 bases and J 1 base, leaving 9 bases between the germline ends. Germline CDR1 is MNHEY and CDR2 is SVGAGI. The CDR3 is 15 amino acids. The CDR3 sequence is CASSYAGGSNQPQHF. CDR3 coding DNA: TGTGCCAGCAGTTACGCGGGGGGAAGCAATCAGCCCCAGCATTTT.

V is TRBV21-1 and J is TRBJ2-7; TRBD2 is the table's D call, not checked against the DNA. TRBV21-1 is flagged as a pseudogene. This CDR3 region has 18 residues. The CDR3 DNA sequence: TGTGCCAGCAGCAAAGGCCGGGGAGGGGAAGAGATCTCCTACGAGCAGTACTTC. It translates to CASSKGRGGEEISYEQYF.